This TCR beta chain was sequenced during a study of cytomegalovirus exposure and HLA in healthy donors (dated by TCRdb to 2016 to 2017). For the study in its entirety: In an earlier analysis of roughly 500 of the donors, 276 Gb of sequence data and 95 million to 130 million unique TCR beta sequences from about 190 million T cells were reported. An earlier analysis of approximately 580 of the donors used high-throughput TCR beta sequencing to judge whether each TCR beta V gene segment behaved as functional or pseudogenic. Donor age, sex, ethnicity and CMV serostatus were compiled alongside the repertoire data. A later analysis re-analyzed previously published TCR beta repertoires from 650 to 800 donors and added high-resolution HLA genotyping to study TCR occurrence patterns. An early release that covered roughly 600 HLA-typed donors contained approximately 300 gigabases of sequencing data and 70 million to 100 million unique TCR sequences. The study was designed to test whether signatures of past pathogen exposure could be identified by cataloging public T cell receptors. To predict cytomegalovirus infection status, the study combined high-throughput TCR immunosequencing, statistical association of individual TCRs with disease status, and machine learning. Genome-wide SNP genotypes for about three fifths of the roughly 670 donors were used in a later genetic analysis, which treated that subset as a discovery cohort. All discovery cohort repertoires had been generated on a single sequencing platform. Rather than using new phenotypic data, the later analysis identified candidate immune exposures from TCR beta sequences and from how often those sequences occurred across donors. Roughly five DR-DQ haplotypes were handled as single units for association and clustering, since linkage in the cohort was strong. Among around 400 genotyped donors of the cohort, an average of roughly 230,000 unique TCR beta nucleotide sequences was sequenced per donor, of which about 18% were non-productive. The study used immunosequencing to profile the T cell repertoires of 666 subjects and linked those repertoires to cytomegalovirus serostatus. Of the approximately 400 genotyped donors, roughly 80% were placed in the genetic ancestry cluster associated with self-reported Caucasian donors. A separate validation cohort of 100 to 150 different subjects was used in addition to the approximately 610-subject first cohort. HLA typing covered class I and class II loci at four-digit resolution. The number of typed donors differed by locus: about 620-630 for A, B, C, DRB1 and DQB1; 522 for DQA1; 606 for DPA1; and roughly 450 for DPB1.

Details on this clone: It lacks a known antigen.

The cohort consisted of 650 to 850 healthy bone marrow donors. Cohort members were all nominally healthy when sampled, although unrecorded immune exposures were likely present. The donor tested CMV seropositive, placing the donor among the roughly 300 seropositive members of the cohort. A peripheral blood sample was collected from each donor, and TCR beta sequencing was performed on peripheral blood mononuclear cells. The Qiagen DNeasy Blood Extraction Kit was used to extract genomic DNA from the blood cell samples. From a lookup of the germline V gene, CDR1 and CDR2 are SGHRS and YFSETQ. The CDR3 sequence holds 15 residues, the cysteine and phenylalanine included. The DNA shown is the 45-base CDR3, in frame from base 1. Ends trimmed: V by 3 bases, J by 6 bases; bases unmatched to a gene: 9. Broader findings and caveats from the paper: Across donors, most TCR sequences were observed very rarely, whereas some public TCRs were present in many individuals. A later analysis reported that several top co-occurrence clusters appeared linked to parvovirus B19, influenza, CMV and Epstein-Barr virus. Linkage disequilibrium might explain the correlated functional status among segregating V segments, but an unknown experimental factor could not be excluded. The classifier was reported to diagnose cytomegalovirus status with high specificity and sensitivity in both the original cohort and the validation cohort. This cohort had only TCR beta chains sequenced, and the lack of alpha or paired-chain data limited which features could be detected. Because HLA typing was missing for some donors at each locus, association tests included only the typed subset. A later analysis found that HLA-associated TCR beta chains were more clonally expanded and had lower generation probabilities than equally common non-associated chains. Some IMGT-functional V segments, including TRBV6-2 and TRBV6-3, could not be told apart with the 87-base-pair reads, so those segments were excluded. In a later genetic analysis, fewer N-insertions in productive TCRs were reported among donors in an Asian-associated ancestry cluster than the roughly 640-donor mean. The sequencing pipeline was judged likely to have produced a cluster of highly shared sequence variants as a technical artifact. In a later genetic analysis, a missense DCLRE1C variant was associated with V-gene and J-gene trimming of TCR beta chains, and the association was replicated in an independent cohort. A total of about 150 TCR beta chains were listed by the study as associated with cytomegalovirus. In a later analysis, the rate of TCR association differed among HLA loci, with DRB1 alleles having the most associated TCRs and HLA-C alleles having the fewest. The earlier analysis of around 600 of the donors excluded 15 to 20 rarely observed V segments, including chromosome 9 orphons, because counts were too low. A few of the identified cytomegalovirus-associated TCR beta chains were confirmed in vitro to be specific for cytomegalovirus antigens. A further reported finding was that TCR beta sequences accurately predicted the HLA-A and HLA-B alleles for most subjects in the first cohort. Sequencing depth was assumed to be roughly uniform across donors in the presence/absence analyses, though that assumption may not hold. A later analysis associated some 17,000 TCR beta sequences with specific HLA alleles at a false discovery rate of 0.05. The authors suggested that the approach could potentially be extended to other disease states and immunological phenotypes. For the cohort, immune exposure information was limited to CMV serostatus. When HLA alleles, especially DR and DQ, strongly co-occurred, TCR associations were difficult to assign to individual alleles. An earlier analysis of several hundred of the donors showed that most TCR beta V segments appeared in productive rearrangements either about 87% or about 30% of the time, which broadly matched IMGT annotations. In a later analysis, most CMV-associated TCR beta chains were found to appear HLA-restricted, with HLA associations seemingly driven largely by CMV exposure.

Receptor libraries were prepared by the immunoSEQ multiplex PCR assay. For the multiplex PCR, a mixture combining 60 forward primers for TCR Vbeta segments and 13 reverse primers for TCR Jbeta segments was used. The CDR3 region of rearranged TCR beta genes was amplified from genomic DNA with a multiplex PCR assay. On the Illumina HiSeq System, the amplified TCR beta libraries were sequenced as 87-base-pair reads. Concerning the study's data processing: Across the 600 to 700 repertoires, a later analysis counted 78 million or so unique TCR beta chains, about 10 million of which were shared by at least two donors. A nearest-neighbor algorithm error-corrected the raw reads and collapsed the reads into unique sequences, merging closely related sequences to remove PCR and sequencing errors. To assign V, D and J gene segments, CDR3 sequences were aligned to IMGT reference sequences. For a sequence to be retained, at least a six-nucleotide match to both a V gene segment and a J gene segment was required. Rearrangements were classified as productive when the CDR3 lacked stop codons and remained in frame with V and J, and all other rearrangements were classified as non-productive. Following IMGT convention, CDR3 was defined as the stretch from the second conserved V-encoded cysteine up to the conserved J-encoded phenylalanine. Sequences without an unambiguous match to a single V gene segment were excluded from the earlier analysis of several hundred of the donors. In an earlier analysis of several hundred of the donors, V segments were called functional above 56.7% productive rearrangements and were called segregating when the between-donor standard deviation exceeded 5%. A statistical classification framework was built to diagnose cytomegalovirus status from the catalog of TCR beta chain sequences. In a later analysis, TCR nucleotide sequences were compared against IMGT/GENE-DB human TR gene sequences so that V and J genes could be assigned. A later analysis assigned CDR3 sequences and most-parsimonious VDJ recombination scenarios with the TCRdist pipeline. In a later analysis, each TCR beta chain was defined by its CDR3 amino acid sequence together with its V-gene family, and reads lacking a unique V-gene family were excluded. As a way to deal with suspected cross-contamination and a sequencing artifact, a later analysis dropped roughly 620 nucleotide sequences that were highly shared and had low generation probability. A later analysis calculated a clonal expansion index for each public chain from normalized within-repertoire ranks of inferred template counts. A later analysis computed generation probabilities with a VDJ recombination model fitted to out-of-frame rearrangements, and checked the results against IGoR. Hypergeometric tests were used in a later analysis to score TCR-TCR, TCR-HLA and TCR-CMV co-occurrence, with a repertoire-size bias correction applied to the TCR pairs. To estimate false discovery rates, a later analysis permuted the HLA or CMV assignments 20 times. A later analysis grouped co-occurring TCRs with DBSCAN, adding TCRdist sequence similarity when clustering within HLA-allele-positive subsets. Repertoires with fewer than 30,000 or more than 120,000 public chains, plus five repertoires with anomalous nucleotide sharing, were excluded from co-occurrence clustering. Held by TCRdb, this immuneACCESS table contains in-frame sequences only and omits some clones. Under half of the omission traces to an unresolved V gene where checked; the cause of the rest is unknown. V and J calls plus clone size are reproduced from that table; the DNA served to infer D and trimming. The table for this sample shows 55,000 to 85,000 clones. Clones ranked in the top ten supply 3.8% of the sample.

The clonotype comes from a female donor in good health and CMV-seropositive. Sequencing was performed on PBMCs. This chain is built from TRBV5-1 and TRBJ1-5; 7 of the junction bases match TRBD1. CDR3 protein: CASSYQGERGQPQHF. The nucleotide sequence reads TGCGCCAGCAGCTACCAGGGGGAACGTGGTCAGCCCCAGCATTTT.